This TCR beta chain appears in the sequencing data of a study of beta chain features in type 1 diabetes. The CDR3 length is 15 residues. CDR1 is SNHLY, CDR2 FYNNEI, per germline. Sequencing targeted expressed TCRB transcripts, as all isolated RNA had been reverse transcribed. The method was immunoSEQ multiplex PCR; TCRdb's version includes in-frame clones alone and lacks a portion of them. The sample lists around 150,000 clones, around 8% occurring once. About this clone itself: One end of the junction is discordant with germline, which a read error may explain.

V gene TRBV2 combines with J gene TRBJ2-1, with 7 bases identical to TRBD1. What was sequenced was central memory CD4+ T cells from blood. The origin of this receptor is a man between 18 and 35 years old in good health. The CDR3 loop is CASRRDRASNNEQFF. Written as DNA, the CDR3 is TGTGCCAGCAGGCGTGACAGGGCCTCCAACAATGAGCAGTTCTTC.